The 3 T cell receptor beta chains presented below share a single source sample, sequenced in a study of sequential checkpoint blockade in melanoma. Assay used: immunoSEQ multiplex PCR; TCRdb lists only in-frame clones, some missing. The table shows about 28,000 clones, with 60% to 80% occurring only once. Stated treatment: randomized to nivolumab then ipilimumab (arm A) or the reverse (arm B). Sample: CD8+ T cells sorted from blood (inferred from file names), taken from a patient given nivolumab and ipilimumab in sequence. These receptor sequences come from a human donor with melanoma.

V and J are TRBV6-5 and TRBJ2-7, with 9 bases fitting TRBD2. The length of the CDR3 is 15 residues. Germline values: CDR1 MNHEY, CDR2 SVGAGI. Trimming at V came to 3 bases and at J to 4 bases, leaving 7 bases not matched to a gene. The CDR3 bases are TGTGCCAGCAGTTATAGTCGGCTAGCGGGGTACGAGCAGTACTTC. Protein product: CASSYSRLAGYEQYF.

The chain carries TRBV5-4 and TRBJ1-1, with D possibly being TRBD1 (5 bases). The CDR3 contains 14 residues. CDR1 and CDR2 from the germline V gene are SGHNT and YYREEE (reference sequence). With 2 bases removed from V and 4 bases from J, the gap between germline ends came to 12 bases. As DNA, the CDR3 is TGTGCCAGCAGCTTAGAGGCAGGGCCCACTGAAGCTTTCTTT. Protein: CASSLEAGPTEAFF.

Of note for this clone: Different DNA sequences within this sample yield the same CDR3. The chain is built from TRBV27 and TRBJ2-7, with TRBD1 identical over 7 bases. The length of the CDR3 is 14 residues. Per the germline V gene, CDR1 is MNHEY and CDR2 is SMNVEV (reference sequence). The junction had 3 bases not matched to a gene; V was cut back by 0 bases and J by 4 bases. CDR3 amino acids: CASSLSGRGYEQYF. The CDR3 coding sequence is TGTGCCAGCAGTTTATCAGGCAGGGGGTACGAGCAGTACTTC.